This TCR beta chain is from a study of blood T cell repertoires in COVID-19. Study in general: The study drew acute and convalescent COVID-19 samples from the United States, Italy and Spain. The cDNA or gDNA used as material had been derived from T cells, B-cell-depleted T cells, or PBMCs.

V lost 6 bases and J 2 bases, leaving 13 bases between the germline ends. The CDR3 is 14 residues long. Looked up from germline, CDR1 is KGHSH and CDR2 is LQKENI. Per the original methods: Researchers report that nucleated cell counts were estimated from reference gene primer amplification. Sequencing was performed with immunoSEQ multiplex PCR; in TCRdb, only in-frame clones are kept and a portion is missing. The V and J calls and clone size are taken from that table; D and trimming were inferred from the DNA. The sample has approximately 70,000 clones, 85% to 90% seen once. The sequencing input was peripheral blood. The TCR was taken from a man in his sixties or seventies with active or convalescent COVID-19. V gene TRBV18 combines with J gene TRBJ1-1; tentatively, D is TRBD1 (5 bases). CDR3 protein: CASSLQDGNTEAFF. The CDR3 DNA sequence: TGTGCCAGCTCGCTACAGGACGGCAACACTGAAGCTTTCTTT.